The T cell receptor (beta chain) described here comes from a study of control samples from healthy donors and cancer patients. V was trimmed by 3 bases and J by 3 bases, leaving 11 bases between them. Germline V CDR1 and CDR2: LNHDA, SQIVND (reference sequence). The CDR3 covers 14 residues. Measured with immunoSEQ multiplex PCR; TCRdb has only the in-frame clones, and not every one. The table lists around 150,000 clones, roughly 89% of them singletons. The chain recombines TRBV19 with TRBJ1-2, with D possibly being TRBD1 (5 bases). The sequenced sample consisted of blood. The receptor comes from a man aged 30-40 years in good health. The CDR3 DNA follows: TGTGCCAGTAGTATTTTTGACAGTGACTATGGCTACACCTTC. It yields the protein CASSIFDSDYGYTF.